This T cell receptor (beta chain) originates from a study of PD-1 blockade in classical Hodgkin lymphoma. Specified time point: cycle 4 day 1 (C4D1), after 6 weeks of nivolumab. All patients relapsed after autologous stem cell transplantation, and brentuximab vedotin exposure varied. TCRdb's table, derived via immunoSEQ multiplex PCR, lists solely in-frame clones and lacks some. This table holds around 7,900 clones, 75% to 85% found once. Germline values: CDR1 MNHEY, CDR2 SMNVEV (reference sequence). V was pared by 3 bases and J by 6 bases, with 3 bases of the junction left unmatched. This CDR3 contains 14 residues.

The clonotype was recovered from a human donor with classical Hodgkin lymphoma. The sequencing used peripheral blood mononuclear cells (PBMCs), collected before the fourth cycle of nivolumab. The J gene is TRBJ1-5, the V gene TRBV27, with 9 bases lining up with TRBD1. CDR3 protein: CASSLTGGGQPQHF. The CDR3 nucleotides are TGTGCCAGCAGTTTGACAGGGGGGGGTCAGCCCCAGCATTTT.